This passage covers 25 T cell receptor beta chains from one sample sequenced in a study of blood T cells in healthy people across ages. Using a J-beta primer mix together with a sample-barcoded 5' primer, a second PCR was run for roughly 7 to 11 cycles. Via MiXCR, TCRdb re-called the 5' RACE reads, giving one row per CDR3 protein. The table shows 1,800,000 or so distinct CDR3 sequences, with about two fifths occurring only once. The sample consisted of blood. The origin of the receptors is a human donor in good health.

This clonotype was observed a few times. The rearrangement joins TRBV28 to TRBJ2-7; D is unresolved. CDR3 length equals 14 residues. Germline lookup yields CDR1 MDHEN and CDR2 SYDVKM. V shed 4 bases and J shed 1 base, with 11 bases lying between them. CDR3 sequence: CASSSDAVSYEQYF. CDR3 DNA sequence: TGTGCCAGCAGTTCTGATGCCGTTTCCTACGAGCAGTACTTC.

Worth noting for this clonotype: At one end the junction does not follow the germline gene, possibly because of a read error. This chain connects TRBV7-2 to TRBJ1-2; D call uncertain. The CDR3 contains 13 residues. Germline-derived CDR1 and CDR2 are SGHTA and FQGNSA. CDR3 DNA: TGTGCCAGCAGCATAGCAGGAGTCAAGGGCTACACCTTC. Protein: CASSIAGVKGYTF.

The chain has TRBV21-1 and TRBJ2-7; the DNA was not compared with TRBD1, the D call given in the table. TRBV21-1 is termed a pseudogene. This CDR3 has 15 amino acids. In DNA form, the CDR3 reads TGTGCCAGCAGCTACAGGGTCGAGGAGCGATACGAGCAGTACTTC. Protein: CASSYRVEERYEQYF.

J is TRBJ1-4 and V is TRBV20-1; a weak D match, TRBD1 (5 bases). V was shortened by 6 bases and J by 6 bases, with 14 bases between the two germline ends. CDR1 and CDR2 (germline): DFQATT, SNEGSKA (reference sequence). The CDR3 consists of 13 residues. CDR3 protein: CSAFDSQDEKLFF. CDR3 nucleotide sequence: TGCAGTGCCTTCGACAGCCAGGATGAAAAACTGTTTTTT.

This chain uses TRBV12-3 or TRBV12-4 with TRBJ2-1; no clear D. This CDR3 is 15 amino acids long. Trimming took 3 bases from V and 1 from J, leaving 10 bases between them. CDR3 coding DNA: TGTGCCAGCAGTTTCCTCACCGCGTCCTACAATGAGCAGTTCTTC. Protein: CASSFLTASYNEQFF.

The chain couples TRBV21-1 to TRBJ2-1; no DNA check was done on the table's D call, TRBD1. TRBV21-1 is recorded as a pseudogene. This CDR3 comprises 18 residues. In DNA, the CDR3 is TGTGCCAGCAGCAACCAGGGTTATAACCGGGACAGCTACAATGAGCAGTTCTTC. Its protein is CASSNQGYNRDSYNEQFF.

The chain employs TRBV4-1 and TRBJ2-7; D might be TRBD1 (6 bases). Germline assignment: CDR1 MGHRA and CDR2 YSYEKL. Trimming shortened V by 4 bases and J by 3 bases, and 16 bases separated the two germline ends. This CDR3 region has 15 residues. CDR3 amino acids: CASSPEWGLSYEQYF. CDR3 bases: TGCGCCAGCAGCCCTGAGTGGGGGCTTAGCTACGAGCAGTACTTC.

CDR3 coding DNA: TGTGCCAGCAGTCCATTCAGGGCAGGGATGCCTGAAGCTTTCTTT. This codes for CASSPFRAGMPEAFF. The chain links TRBV12-3 or TRBV12-4 to TRBJ1-1; TRBD1 is a possible D gene (5 bases). The V end lost 5 bases, the J end lost 6 bases, and 19 bases lay between the germline ends. This CDR3 is built from 15 residues.

The rearrangement uses TRBV20-1 and TRBJ1-2; the D gene is possibly TRBD1 (5 bases). This CDR3 has 13 amino acids. The germline CDR1 and CDR2 sequences are DFQATT and SNEGSKA (reference sequence). Trimming left V 2 bases short and J 6 bases short, with 13 bases between. CDR3 in amino acids: CSARIQGLHGYTF. CDR3 bases: TGCAGTGCTAGAATTCAGGGTCTCCATGGCTACACCTTC.

This chain uses TRBV27 with TRBJ1-1, with a tentative D call TRBD1 (5 bases). Between the trimmed V and J ends, which lost 5 bases and 0 bases, there was a span of 16 bases. Germline CDR1 and CDR2: MNHEY and SMNVEV (reference sequence). The length of the CDR3 is 16 residues. The CDR3 region is CASSPQQGRVNTEAFF. The CDR3 bases are TGTGCCAGCAGTCCCCAGCAGGGTAGGGTGAACACTGAAGCTTTCTTT.

This rearrangement joins TRBV6-2 or TRBV6-3 to TRBJ2-7, with TRBD1 matching over 12 bases. The CDR3 runs 15 residues. CDR1 and CDR2 from the germline V gene are MNHEY and SVGEGT. After removal of 2 bases from V and 5 bases from J, the junction contained 4 bases not matched to a gene. The CDR3 DNA reads TGTGCCAGCAGTTACCTTGGGACAGGGGGCGACGAGCAGTACTTC. Encoded protein: CASSYLGTGGDEQYF.

The J gene is TRBJ2-5, the V gene TRBV14; D tentatively fits TRBD1 or TRBD2 (5 bases each). Germline lookup yields CDR1 SGHDN and CDR2 FVKESK. The CDR3 is 16 residues long. The germline V and J ends were trimmed by 4 bases and 5 bases, with 20 bases remaining between them. CDR3 DNA sequence: TGTGCCAGCAGCCTCACTAAAGGGACCGGCGGGGAGACCCAGTACTTC. This sequence encodes CASSLTKGTGGETQYF. Based on the CDR3 plus reference TRBV14 and TRBJ2-5, the full variable domain is EAGVTQFPSHSVIEKGQTVTLRCDPISGHDNLYWYRRVMGKEIKFLLHFVKESKQDESGMPNNRFLAERTGGTYSTLKVQPAELEDSGVYFCASSLTKGTGGETQYFGPGTRLLVL.

This clonotype was seen a single time. The chain recombines TRBV28 with TRBJ2-7; unclear D gene. Germline values: CDR1 MDHEN, CDR2 SYDVKM. Trimming removed 2 bases from V and 8 bases from J, with 10 bases in between. CDR3 length: 12 residues. The CDR3 loop reads CASSLGVSQQYF. The CDR3 DNA sequence: TGTGCCAGCAGTTTAGGAGTGTCCCAGCAGTACTTC.

The V and J genes are TRBV20-1 and TRBJ2-4; no clear D gene. The DNA end favors TRBJ2-7, so the J call may be wrong. The length of the CDR3 is 14 residues. Germline V gives CDR1 DFQATT, CDR2 SNEGSKA (reference sequence). CDR3 bases: TGCAGTGCTAGAGGGCGAGGATTTAGGTACGAGCAGTACTTC. Residues: CSARGRGFRYEQYF.

V usage is TRBV7-2 and J usage is TRBJ2-1; no firm D call. Deletions cut 5 bases from V and 0 bases from J, with 8 bases between. Germline CDR1 reads SGHTA; CDR2 reads FQGNSA. CDR3 length: 14 amino acids. CDR3 loop: CASSGLVSYNEQFF. The CDR3 coding sequence is TGTGCCAGCAGCGGGTTAGTCTCCTACAATGAGCAGTTCTTC.

Points on this clonotype: The junction departs from the called germline gene at one end, perhaps through a read error. The chain is built from TRBV29-1 and TRBJ2-3; D gene ambiguous. Germline V gene sequence: CDR1 SQVTM, CDR2 ANQGSEA. This CDR3 has 13 amino acids. In DNA, the CDR3 is TGCAGCGTTGAAAGAGGCGGCACAAATACGCAGTATTTT. Its translation: CSVERGGTNTQYF.

This clonotype was seen only a few times. The chain couples TRBV4-3 to TRBJ2-1; D tentatively fits TRBD1 or TRBD2 (6 bases each). There are 19 residues in the CDR3. Germline V gene data show CDR1 as LGHNA and CDR2 as YSLEER. V dropped 0 bases and J dropped 4 bases, with 22 bases sitting between them. DNA for the CDR3: TGCGCCAGCAGCCAAGACTCCTCCATTGGGGGGCCGATTTACAATGAGCAGTTCTTC. Protein product: CASSQDSSIGGPIYNEQFF.

The rearrangement joins TRBV5-1 to TRBJ2-3; possible D gene TRBD1, 6 bases. The CDR3 loop spans 15 amino acids. CDR1 and CDR2 (germline): SGHRS, YFSETQ. Trimming took 4 bases from V and 3 from J, leaving 15 bases between them. The CDR3 nucleotides are TGCGCCAGCAGCACAGGGACGGTCCTAACAGATACGCAGTATTTT. Its protein is CASSTGTVLTDTQYF.

The chain combines TRBV5-1 with TRBJ2-7; D is perhaps TRBD2 (5 bases). The CDR3 has 16 residues. Germline V gene data show CDR1 as SGHRS and CDR2 as YFSETQ. V gave up 2 bases and J gave up 3 bases, with 18 bases separating them. In DNA form, the CDR3 reads TGCGCCAGCAGCTTTACTAGTTCCACATCCTACTACGAGCAGTACTTC. It encodes CASSFTSSTSYYEQYF.

The gene calls are TRBV20-1 and TRBJ2-4, with D perhaps TRBD1 (6 bases). The J call is doubtful: the DNA matches TRBJ2-5 better. Per germline, CDR1 DFQATT and CDR2 SNEGSKA (reference sequence). The CDR3 sequence is 14 residues long. This CDR3 reads CSARDGRGAETQYF. The CDR3 region has the DNA TGCAGTGCTAGAGATGGCAGGGGCGCGGAGACCCAGTACTTC.

J is TRBJ1-5 and V is TRBV6-2 or TRBV6-3; D unresolved. The CDR3 loop spans 12 amino acids. V was pared by 7 bases and J by 9 bases, with 13 bases between. Germline CDR1 and CDR2: MNHEY and SVGEGT. CDR3 loop: CASKVWDRPQHF. Written as DNA, the CDR3 is TGTGCCAGCAAGGTTTGGGATCGGCCCCAGCATTTT.

This chain uses TRBV4-3 with TRBJ1-2; 7 bases map to TRBD1. The CDR3 is 15 residues long. The V gene's germline CDR1 is LGHNA and CDR2 YSLEER. The V gene end was trimmed by 0 bases and the J gene end by 8 bases; junction bases not matched to a gene: 9. The CDR3 reads CASSQERGLRGGYTF. The CDR3 DNA sequence: TGCGCCAGCAGCCAAGAAAGGGGGCTAAGGGGCGGCTACACCTTC.

This rearrangement joins TRBV29-1 to TRBJ2-1, with TRBD2 matching 8 bases. In germline, CDR1 is SQVTM, CDR2 ANQGSEA. This CDR3 has 16 residues. Germline trimming cut 8 bases from V and 7 bases from J; bases unmatched to any gene: 19. CDR3 loop: CSSTEVFAGGGNEQFF. As DNA, the CDR3 is TGCAGCTCCACGGAAGTGTTCGCGGGGGGAGGGAATGAGCAGTTCTTC.

This chain links TRBV2 with TRBJ2-1; D is unresolved. The germline CDR1 and CDR2 sequences are SNHLY and FYNNEI. CDR3 size: 12 residues. The ends were cut back, 7 bases at V and 6 bases at J, with 10 bases in the middle. The CDR3: CASNPEVNEQFF. The CDR3 DNA follows: TGTGCCAGCAACCCAGAAGTCAATGAGCAGTTCTTC.

This chain links TRBV20-1 with TRBJ2-1; 12 bases match TRBD2. Germline V gene sequence: CDR1 DFQATT, CDR2 SNEGSKA (reference sequence). The CDR3 sequence is 15 residues long. The V and J ends lost 2 bases and 7 bases, in that order; junction bases with no gene match: 6. This CDR3 is CSARSGLAGLNEQFF. The CDR3 bases are TGCAGTGCTAGATCGGGACTAGCGGGCCTTAATGAGCAGTTCTTC.